Detailed here is one TCR beta chain. Trimming cost V 6 bases and J 6 bases; bases outside gene matches: 4. The CDR3 has 14 amino acids. Germline values: CDR1 ENHRY, CDR2 SYGVKD. The sample comes from a study of blood T cell repertoires in COVID-19. Study-wide background: Donors in the United States, Italy and Spain gave samples during acute or convalescent COVID-19. Sample material is recorded as cDNA or gDNA derived from T cells, B-cell-depleted T cells, or PBMCs.

Study processing details: Amplifying reference gene primers gave estimates of nucleated cell counts. Libraries were prepared by immunoSEQ multiplex PCR; TCRdb keeps only in-frame clonotypes and omits some of them. D and trimming come from the DNA, and the V and J calls and clone size come from that table. This table has 150,000 to 200,000 clones, about four fifths appearing once. The sample taken for sequencing was peripheral blood. This chain uses TRBV10-3 with TRBJ2-7; 14 bases map to TRBD2. The TCR sequence derives from a man aged 55 to 70 with active or convalescent COVID-19. CDR3 bases: TGTGCCATCAGCGGGACTAGCGGGAGTTTCGAGCAGTACTTC. Translation: CAISGTSGSFEQYF.